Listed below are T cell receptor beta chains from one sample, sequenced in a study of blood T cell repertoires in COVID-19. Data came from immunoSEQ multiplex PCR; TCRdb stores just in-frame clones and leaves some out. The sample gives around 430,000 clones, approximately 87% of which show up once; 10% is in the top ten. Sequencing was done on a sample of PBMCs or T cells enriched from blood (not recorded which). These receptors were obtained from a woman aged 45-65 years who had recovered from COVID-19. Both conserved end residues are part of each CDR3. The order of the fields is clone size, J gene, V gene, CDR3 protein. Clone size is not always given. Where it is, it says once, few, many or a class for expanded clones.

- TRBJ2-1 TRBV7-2 CASSLAGGDSSPQFF
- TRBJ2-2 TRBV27 CASSFLQGSAGELFF
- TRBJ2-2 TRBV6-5 CASRITHRVDGELFF
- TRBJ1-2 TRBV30 CAWEIGQRVVF
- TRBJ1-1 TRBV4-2 CASSLQDRGSITEAFF
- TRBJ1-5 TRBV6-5 CASSTGGHQPQHF
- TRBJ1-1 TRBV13 CASSEQNTEAFF
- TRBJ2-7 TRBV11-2 CASSVTGTGHEQYF
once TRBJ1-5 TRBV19 CASGNRGASNQPQHF
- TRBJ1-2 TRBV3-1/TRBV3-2 CASSQGQEGYGYTF
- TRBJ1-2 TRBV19 CASGGYGYTF
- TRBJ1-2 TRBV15 CATSREGTAYGYTF
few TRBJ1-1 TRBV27 CASSPGQRNTEAFF
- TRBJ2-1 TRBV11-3 CASSATSGGASGRNEQFF
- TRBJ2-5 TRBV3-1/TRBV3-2 CASNTRTLGGKETQYF
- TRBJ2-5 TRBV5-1 CASSLMTGGRETQYF
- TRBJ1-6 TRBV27 CATRPGLENSPLHF
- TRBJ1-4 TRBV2 CASSRELPTNSPNEKLFF
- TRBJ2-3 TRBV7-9 CASSLALGYRDTQYF
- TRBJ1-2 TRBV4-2 CASSQDIRDSRSYTF
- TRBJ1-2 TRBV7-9 CASTERRTEANYGYTF
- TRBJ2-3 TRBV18 CASSPQGMTSTDTQYF
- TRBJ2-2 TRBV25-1 CASRVVERDRTNTGELFF
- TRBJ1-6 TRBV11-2 CASSFAGRGSYNSPLHF
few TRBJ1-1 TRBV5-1 CASSPRTGGERAEAFF
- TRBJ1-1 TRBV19 CASSMFQGRTEAFF
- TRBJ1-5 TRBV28 CASLQAGVQPQHF
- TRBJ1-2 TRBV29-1 CSVADREDYGYTF
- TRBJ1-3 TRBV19 CASTDFLRSSGNTIYF
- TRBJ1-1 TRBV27 CASTLRVMTEAFF
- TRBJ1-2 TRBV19 CASSTRDRGNYGYTF
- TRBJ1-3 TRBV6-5 CASTVPSGNTIYF
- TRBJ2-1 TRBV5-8 CASTFAGGLSYNEQFF
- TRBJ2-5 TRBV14 CASRMTGERETQYF
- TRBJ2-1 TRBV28 CASEMGTGGLDEQFF
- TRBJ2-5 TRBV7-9 CASNKHGGLQETQYF
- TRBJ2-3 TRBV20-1 CSASQATDTQYF
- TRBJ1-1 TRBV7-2 CASSLGRSANTEAFF
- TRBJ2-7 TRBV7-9 CASSLRISHEQYF
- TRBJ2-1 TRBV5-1 CASTSGQGGNEQFF
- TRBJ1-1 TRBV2 CASSVQVANSEAFF
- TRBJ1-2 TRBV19 CASRDRGREGYGYTF
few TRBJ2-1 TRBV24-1 CATGLGGEQFF
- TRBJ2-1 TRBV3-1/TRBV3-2 CASSHSFGGTSSYNEQFF
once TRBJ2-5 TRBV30 CAWFPGLAGGKTQYF
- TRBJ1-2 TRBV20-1 CSASVQYGYTF
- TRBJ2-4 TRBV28 CASRGSAKNIQYF
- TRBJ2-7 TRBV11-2 CASTRFGGITEQYF
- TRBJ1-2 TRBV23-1 CASPHAGGNGYTF
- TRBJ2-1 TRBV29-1 CSVAPGYNEQFF